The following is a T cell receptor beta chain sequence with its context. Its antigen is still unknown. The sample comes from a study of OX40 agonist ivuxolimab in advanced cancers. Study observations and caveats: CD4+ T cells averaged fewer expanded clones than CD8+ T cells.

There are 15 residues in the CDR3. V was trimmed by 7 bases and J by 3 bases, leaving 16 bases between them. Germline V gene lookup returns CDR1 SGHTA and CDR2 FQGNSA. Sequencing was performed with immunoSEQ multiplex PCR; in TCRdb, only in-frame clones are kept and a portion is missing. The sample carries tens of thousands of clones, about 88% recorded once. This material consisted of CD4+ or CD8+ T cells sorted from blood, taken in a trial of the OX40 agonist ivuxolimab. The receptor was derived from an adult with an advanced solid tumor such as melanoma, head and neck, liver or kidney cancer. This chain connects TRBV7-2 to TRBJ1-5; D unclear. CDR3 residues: CASTFYDGYNQPQHF. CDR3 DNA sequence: TGTGCCAGCACCTTCTATGATGGCTACAATCAGCCCCAGCATTTT.